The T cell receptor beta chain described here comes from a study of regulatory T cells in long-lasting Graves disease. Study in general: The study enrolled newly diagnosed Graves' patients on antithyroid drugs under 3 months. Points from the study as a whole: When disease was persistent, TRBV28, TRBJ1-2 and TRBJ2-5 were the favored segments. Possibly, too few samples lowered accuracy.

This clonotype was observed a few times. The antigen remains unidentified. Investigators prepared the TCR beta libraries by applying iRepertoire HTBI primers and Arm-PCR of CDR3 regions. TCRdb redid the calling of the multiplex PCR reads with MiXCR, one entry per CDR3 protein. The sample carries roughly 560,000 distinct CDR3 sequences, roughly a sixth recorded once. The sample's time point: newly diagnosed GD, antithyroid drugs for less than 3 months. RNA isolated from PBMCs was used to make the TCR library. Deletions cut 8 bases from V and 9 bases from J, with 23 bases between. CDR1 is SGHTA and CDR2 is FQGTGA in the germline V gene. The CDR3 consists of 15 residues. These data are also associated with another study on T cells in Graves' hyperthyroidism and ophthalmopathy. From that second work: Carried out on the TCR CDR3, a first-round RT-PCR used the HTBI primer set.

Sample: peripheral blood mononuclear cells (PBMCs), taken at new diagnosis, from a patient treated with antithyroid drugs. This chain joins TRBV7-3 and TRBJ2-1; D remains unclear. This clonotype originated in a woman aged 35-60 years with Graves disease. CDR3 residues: CASSGDIPPFGEQFF. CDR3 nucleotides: TGTGCCAGCTCCGGAGATATCCCCCCCTTTGGTGAGCAGTTCTTC.